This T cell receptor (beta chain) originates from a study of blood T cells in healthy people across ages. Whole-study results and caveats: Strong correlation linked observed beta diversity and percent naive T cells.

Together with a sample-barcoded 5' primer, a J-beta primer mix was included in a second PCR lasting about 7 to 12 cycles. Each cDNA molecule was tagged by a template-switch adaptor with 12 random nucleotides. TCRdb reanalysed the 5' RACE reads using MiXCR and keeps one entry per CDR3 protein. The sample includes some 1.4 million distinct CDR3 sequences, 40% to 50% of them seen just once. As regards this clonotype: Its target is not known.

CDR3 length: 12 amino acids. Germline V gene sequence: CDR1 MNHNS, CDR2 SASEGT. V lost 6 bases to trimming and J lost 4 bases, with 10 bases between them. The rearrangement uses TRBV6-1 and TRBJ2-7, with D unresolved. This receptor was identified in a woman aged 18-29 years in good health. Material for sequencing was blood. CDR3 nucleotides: TGTGCCAGCAGGGGGTATCTTTACGAGCAGTACTTC. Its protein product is CASRGYLYEQYF.